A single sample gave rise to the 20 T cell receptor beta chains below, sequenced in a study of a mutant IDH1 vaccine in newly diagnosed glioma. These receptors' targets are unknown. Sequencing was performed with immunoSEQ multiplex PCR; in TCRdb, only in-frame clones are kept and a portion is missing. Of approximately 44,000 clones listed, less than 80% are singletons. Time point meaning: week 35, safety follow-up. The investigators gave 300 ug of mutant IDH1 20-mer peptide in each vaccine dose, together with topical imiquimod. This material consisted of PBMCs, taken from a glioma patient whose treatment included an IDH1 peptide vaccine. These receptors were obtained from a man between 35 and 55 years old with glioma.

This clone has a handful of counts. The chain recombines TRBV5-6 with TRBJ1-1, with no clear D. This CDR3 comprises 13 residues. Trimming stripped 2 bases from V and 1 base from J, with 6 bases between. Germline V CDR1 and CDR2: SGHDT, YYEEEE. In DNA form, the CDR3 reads TGTGCCAGCAGCTTTCTGGCGAACACTGAAGCTTTCTTT. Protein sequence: CASSFLANTEAFF. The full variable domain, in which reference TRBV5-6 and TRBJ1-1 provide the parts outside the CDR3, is DAGVTQSPTHLIKTRGQQVTLRCSPKSGHDTVSWYQQALGQGPQFIFQYYEEEERQRGNFPDRFSGHQFPNYSSELNVNALLLGDSALYLCASSFLANTEAFFGQGTRLTVV.

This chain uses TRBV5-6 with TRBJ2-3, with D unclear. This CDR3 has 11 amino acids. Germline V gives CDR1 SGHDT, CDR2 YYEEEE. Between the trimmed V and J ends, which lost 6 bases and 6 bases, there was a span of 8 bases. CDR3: CASTRGDTQYF. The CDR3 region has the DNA TGTGCCAGCACCCGTGGGGATACGCAGTATTTT.

CDR3 in DNA: TGTGCCAGCAGCCAAGAGTCCCGCAATGAGCAGTTCTTC. It codes for CASSQESRNEQFF. The chain uses TRBV14 and TRBJ2-1; D gene uncertain. CDR3 length equals 13 residues. Trimming pared 0 bases from V and 6 bases from J, leaving 6 bases between. CDR1 is SGHDN and CDR2 is FVKESK in the germline V gene.

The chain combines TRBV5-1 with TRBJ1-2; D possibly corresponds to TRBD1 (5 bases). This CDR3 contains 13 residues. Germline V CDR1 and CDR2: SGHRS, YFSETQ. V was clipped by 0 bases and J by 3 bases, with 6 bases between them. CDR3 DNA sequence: TGCGCCAGCAGCTTGGGACAGTACTATGGCTACACCTTC. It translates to CASSLGQYYGYTF. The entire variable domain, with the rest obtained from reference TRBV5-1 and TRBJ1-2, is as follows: KAGVTQTPRYLIKTRGQQVTLSCSPISGHRSVSWYQQTPGQGLQFLFEYFSETQRNKGNFPGRFSGRQFSNSRSEMNVSTLELGDSALYLCASSLGQYYGYTFGSGTRLTVV.

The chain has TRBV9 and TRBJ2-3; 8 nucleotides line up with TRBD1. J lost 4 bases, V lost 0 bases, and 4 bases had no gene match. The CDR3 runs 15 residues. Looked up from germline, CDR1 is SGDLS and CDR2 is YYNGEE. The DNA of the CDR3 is TGTGCCAGCAGCGTAGGCAGGGGGCGTCCAGATACGCAGTATTTT. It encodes CASSVGRGRPDTQYF. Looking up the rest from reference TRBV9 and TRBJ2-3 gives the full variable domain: DSGVTQTPKHLITATGQRVTLRCSPRSGDLSVYWYQQSLDQGLQFLIQYYNGEERAKGNILERFSAQQFPDLHSELNLSSLELGDSALYFCASSVGRGRPDTQYFGPGTRLTVL.

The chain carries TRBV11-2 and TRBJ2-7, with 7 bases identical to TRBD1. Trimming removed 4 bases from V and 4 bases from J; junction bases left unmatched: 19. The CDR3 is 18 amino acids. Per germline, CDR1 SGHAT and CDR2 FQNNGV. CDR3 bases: TGTGCCAGCAGCTCCCCATTAACCCTTAGCCGGGACAGTTACGAGCAGTACTTC. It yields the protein CASSSPLTLSRDSYEQYF.

CDR3 sequence (DNA): TGTGCCAGCAGTCCCCTTCAGGGGGCACGTTCACCCCTCCACTTT. Translated: CASSPLQGARSPLHF. The V call is TRBV6-5, the J call TRBJ1-6; TRBD1 matches 8 bases. The germline CDR1 and CDR2 sequences are MNHEY and SVGAGI. This CDR3 is 15 amino acids long. The V gene end was trimmed by 5 bases and the J gene end by 9 bases; junction bases not matched to a gene: 9.

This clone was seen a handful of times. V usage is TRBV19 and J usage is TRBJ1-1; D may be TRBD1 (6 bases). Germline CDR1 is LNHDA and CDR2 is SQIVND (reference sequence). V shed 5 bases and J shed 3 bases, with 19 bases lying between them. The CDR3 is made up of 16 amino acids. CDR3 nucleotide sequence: TGTGCCAGTAGTCCCCTAACCGGAGGGGGTGACACTGAAGCTTTCTTT. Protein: CASSPLTGGGDTEAFF.

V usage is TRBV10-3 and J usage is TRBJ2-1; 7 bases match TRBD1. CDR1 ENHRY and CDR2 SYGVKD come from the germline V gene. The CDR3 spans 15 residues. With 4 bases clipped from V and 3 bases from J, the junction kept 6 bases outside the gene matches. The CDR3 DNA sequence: TGTGCCATCAGTGGAGACAGGGAATACTACAATGAGCAGTTCTTC. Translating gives CAISGDREYYNEQFF.

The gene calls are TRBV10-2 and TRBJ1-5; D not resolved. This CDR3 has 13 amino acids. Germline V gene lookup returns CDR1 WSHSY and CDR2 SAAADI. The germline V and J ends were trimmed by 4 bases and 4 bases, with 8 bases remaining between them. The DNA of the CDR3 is TGCGCCAGCAGTGGATTAGATAATCAGCCCCAGCATTTT. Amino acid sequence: CASSGLDNQPQHF.

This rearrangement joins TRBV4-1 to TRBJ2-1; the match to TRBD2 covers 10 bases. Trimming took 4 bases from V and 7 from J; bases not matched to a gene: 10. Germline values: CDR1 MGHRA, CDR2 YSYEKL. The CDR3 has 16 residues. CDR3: CASSPGAGGVWNEQFF. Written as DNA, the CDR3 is TGCGCCAGCAGCCCCGGAGCGGGAGGGGTATGGAATGAGCAGTTCTTC.

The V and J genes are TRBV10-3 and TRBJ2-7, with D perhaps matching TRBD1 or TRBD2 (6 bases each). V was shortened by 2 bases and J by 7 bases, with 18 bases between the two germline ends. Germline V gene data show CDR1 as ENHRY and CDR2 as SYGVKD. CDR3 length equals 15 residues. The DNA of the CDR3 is TGTGCCATCAGTGAGAAGGGGGAGGTTCAGGATGAGCAGTACGTC. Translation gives CAISEKGEVQDEQYV.

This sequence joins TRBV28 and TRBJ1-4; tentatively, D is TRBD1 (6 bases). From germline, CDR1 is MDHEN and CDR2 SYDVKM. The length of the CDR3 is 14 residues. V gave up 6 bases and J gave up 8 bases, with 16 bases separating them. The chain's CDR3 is CASSPAGEGEKLFF. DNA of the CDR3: TGTGCCAGCAGCCCGGCAGGGGAAGGGGAAAAACTGTTTTTT. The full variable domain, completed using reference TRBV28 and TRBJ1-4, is DVKVTQSSRYLVKRTGEKVFLECVQDMDHENMFWYRQDPGLGLRLIYFSYDVKMKEKGDIPEGYSVSREKKERFSLILESASTNQTSMYLCASSPAGEGEKLFFGSGTQLSVL.

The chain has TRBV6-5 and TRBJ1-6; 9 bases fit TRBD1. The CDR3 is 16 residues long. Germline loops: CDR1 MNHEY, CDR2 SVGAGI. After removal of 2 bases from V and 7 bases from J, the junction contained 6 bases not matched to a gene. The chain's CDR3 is CASSYQGTGSNSPLHF. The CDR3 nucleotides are TGTGCCAGCAGTTACCAAGGGACAGGGAGCAATTCACCCCTCCACTTT.

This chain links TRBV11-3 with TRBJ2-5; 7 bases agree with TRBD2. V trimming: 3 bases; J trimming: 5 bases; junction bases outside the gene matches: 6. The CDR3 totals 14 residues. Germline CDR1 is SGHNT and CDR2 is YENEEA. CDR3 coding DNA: TGTGCCAGCAGCTTTGAGCGGGGAAGGGAGACCCAGTACTTC. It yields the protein CASSFERGRETQYF.

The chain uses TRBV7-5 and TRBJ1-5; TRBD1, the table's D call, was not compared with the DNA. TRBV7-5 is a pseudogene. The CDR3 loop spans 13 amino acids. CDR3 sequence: CASNAGGNQPQHF. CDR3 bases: TGTGCCAGCAATGCAGGGGGCAATCAGCCCCAGCATTTT.

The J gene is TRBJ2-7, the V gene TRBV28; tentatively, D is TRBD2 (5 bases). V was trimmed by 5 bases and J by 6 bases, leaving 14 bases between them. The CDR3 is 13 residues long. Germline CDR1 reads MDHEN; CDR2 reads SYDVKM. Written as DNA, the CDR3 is TGTGCCAGCAGTCAGACTACGGCGTCCGAGCAGTACTTC. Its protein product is CASSQTTASEQYF. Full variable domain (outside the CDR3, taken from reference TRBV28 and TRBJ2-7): DVKVTQSSRYLVKRTGEKVFLECVQDMDHENMFWYRQDPGLGLRLIYFSYDVKMKEKGDIPEGYSVSREKKERFSLILESASTNQTSMYLCASSQTTASEQYFGPGTRLTVT.

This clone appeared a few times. The CDR3 here is CASRASGSTYEQYV. CDR3 sequence (DNA): TGTGCCAGCAGGGCTAGCGGGAGTACATACGAGCAGTACGTC. The V and J genes are TRBV6-5 and TRBJ2-7; TRBD2 agrees at 10 bases. J was trimmed by 4 bases and V by 6 bases; bases with no gene match: 6. CDR3 size: 14 residues. CDR1 MNHEY and CDR2 SVGAGI come from the germline V gene.

The CDR3, as DNA: TGTGCCAGCAGCTTAGACCGGGGGACAGACGAGCAGTACGTC. Its translation is CASSLDRGTDEQYV. The V call is TRBV13, the J call TRBJ2-7; D is perhaps TRBD1 (7 bases). The germline gives CDR1 PRHDT, CDR2 FYEKMQ (reference sequence). Trimming cost V 1 base and J 5 bases, with 12 bases left between them. The CDR3 has 14 amino acids.

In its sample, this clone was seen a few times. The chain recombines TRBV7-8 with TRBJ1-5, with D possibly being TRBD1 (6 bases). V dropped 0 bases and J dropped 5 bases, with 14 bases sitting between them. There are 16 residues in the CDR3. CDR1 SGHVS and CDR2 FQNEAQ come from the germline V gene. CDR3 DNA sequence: TGTGCCAGCAGCTTAGCGGAGGTCGGGGGCGATCAGCCCCAGCATTTT. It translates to CASSLAEVGGDQPQHF. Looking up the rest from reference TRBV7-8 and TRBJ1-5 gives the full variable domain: GAGVSQSPRYKVAKRGQDVALRCDPISGHVSLFWYQQALGQGPEFLTYFQNEAQLDKSGLPSDRFFAERPEGSVSTLKIQRTQQEDSAVYLCASSLAEVGGDQPQHFGDGTRLSIL.